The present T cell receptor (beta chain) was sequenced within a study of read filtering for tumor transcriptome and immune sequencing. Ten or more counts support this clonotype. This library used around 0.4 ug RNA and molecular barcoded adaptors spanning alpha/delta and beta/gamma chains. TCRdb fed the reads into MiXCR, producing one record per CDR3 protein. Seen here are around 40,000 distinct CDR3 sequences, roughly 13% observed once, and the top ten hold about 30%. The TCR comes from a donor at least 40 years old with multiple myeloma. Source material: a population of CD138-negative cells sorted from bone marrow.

The CDR3 reads CASSQESGGAAFF. The DNA for the CDR3 is TGTGCCAGCAGCCAAGAATCTGGAGGGGCGGCTTTCTTT. The chain couples TRBV3-1 to TRBJ1-1; TRBD1 is a possible D gene (5 bases). Germline V lookup: CDR1 LGHDT, CDR2 YNNKEL (reference sequence). V was shortened by 0 bases and J by 11 bases, with 13 bases between the two germline ends. The CDR3 totals 13 residues.